The present T cell receptor beta chain was sequenced within a study of T cell changes during pregnancy in multiple sclerosis. The CDR3 totals 15 residues. Germline assignment: CDR1 KGHSH and CDR2 LQKENI. The V and J ends lost 1 base and 5 bases, in that order; junction bases with no gene match: 8. Profiling relied on immunoSEQ multiplex PCR, and the TCRdb table lists in-frame clones only, not all of them. The sample holds 25,000 to 30,000 clones, approximately 88% seen once. Sequenced here: CD8+ T cells from peripheral blood mononuclear cells, sampled before pregnancy. The TCR sequence derives from a female donor with multiple sclerosis, enrolled in a pregnancy study. The gene calls are TRBV18 and TRBJ2-7, with 7 bases identical to TRBD1. This CDR3 is CASSPLDRDQHEQYF. The CDR3 nucleotides are TGTGCCAGCTCACCACTCGACAGGGATCAACACGAGCAGTACTTC.